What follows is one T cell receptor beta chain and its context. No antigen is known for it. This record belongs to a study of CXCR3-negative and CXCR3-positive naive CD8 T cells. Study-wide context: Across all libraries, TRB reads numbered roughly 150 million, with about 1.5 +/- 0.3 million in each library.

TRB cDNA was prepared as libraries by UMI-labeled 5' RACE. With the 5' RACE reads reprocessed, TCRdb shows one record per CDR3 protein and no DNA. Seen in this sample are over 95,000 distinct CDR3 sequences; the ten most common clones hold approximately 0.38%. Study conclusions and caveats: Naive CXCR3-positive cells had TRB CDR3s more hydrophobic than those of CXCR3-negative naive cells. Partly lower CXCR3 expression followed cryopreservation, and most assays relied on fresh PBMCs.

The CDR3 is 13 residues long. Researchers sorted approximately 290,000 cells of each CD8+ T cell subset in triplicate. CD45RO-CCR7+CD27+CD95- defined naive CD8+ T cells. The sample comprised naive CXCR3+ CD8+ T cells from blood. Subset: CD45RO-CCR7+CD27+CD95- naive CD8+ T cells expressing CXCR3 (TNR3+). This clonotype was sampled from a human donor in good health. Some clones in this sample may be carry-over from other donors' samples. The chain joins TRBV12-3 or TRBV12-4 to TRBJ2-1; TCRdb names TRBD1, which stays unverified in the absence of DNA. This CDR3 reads CASCTGGYNEQFF.